One T cell receptor beta chain is described in this entry. Its antigen is currently unknown. This sample stems from a study of a mutant IDH1 vaccine in newly diagnosed glioma. Background on the study: Treated patients had a mean age of about 37 years and a sex split that was around 62% male and around 38% female. Most had both radiotherapy and temozolomide beforehand; others had only one.

Assay used: immunoSEQ multiplex PCR; TCRdb lists only in-frame clones, some missing. There are approximately 25,000 clones in the sample; around 82% occur only once, and 8.5% to 9.5% lies in the top ten. Time point: week 11, during vaccination. Doses consisted of 300 ug of mutant IDH1 20-mer peptide each, paired with topical imiquimod. The length of the CDR3 is 14 residues. Per the germline V gene, CDR1 is MNHNY and CDR2 is SVGAGI (reference sequence). V lost 4 bases and J 6 bases, leaving 13 bases between the germline ends. This sequence joins TRBV6-6 and TRBJ1-5, with D uncertain. The source was PBMCs, collected from a glioma patient whose treatment included an IDH1 peptide vaccine. This TCR was recovered from a woman between 18 and 30 years old with glioma. The CDR3 is CASSWARESQPQHF. The DNA of the CDR3 is TGTGCCAGCAGTTGGGCGAGGGAGAGTCAGCCCCAGCATTTT.